This paragraph reports one TCR beta chain. Its antigen remains undetermined. No quality values exist for individual bases; no much larger clone is one base distant. The sample is drawn from a study of T cell responses to AZD1222 COVID-19 vaccine (dated by TCRdb to 2020 to 2022). About the investigation overall: AZD1222 recipients whose second dose came at about 4 weeks and those whose second dose came at about 12 weeks were combined into one group, since spike-specific TCR depth and breadth did not differ between the two schedules. Trial participants were enrolled into age subgroups of 18-55, 56-69 and 70-plus years, which contained 148, 28 and 57 TCR-sequenced participants, respectively. A total of under 250 trial participants underwent TCR sequencing, of whom 207 had received two doses of AZD1222 and some 26 had received two doses of the MenACWY control vaccine.

The sample's time point label is to be understood as: baseline before first vaccination. Vaccinee samples were obtained from the UK trials COV001 and COV002, which included a single-blind randomized controlled phase 2/3 trial of AZD1222 (ChAdOx1 nCoV-19) in healthy adults. Trial participant PBMC samples were collected at day 0 and day 28 after the second dose for TCRbeta chain sequencing. What the work shows at the level of the full study, not this receptor alone: Conclusions about previously exposed vaccinees are limited because only 5 or 6 AZD1222 recipients were SARS-CoV-2 seropositive at baseline. A significant rise in spike-specific TCR breadth and depth was observed after two AZD1222 doses relative to day 0 and relative to MenACWY recipients. Participants were mostly white British, with more females than males. The authors suggested clonal diversity may have been underestimated. No day 14 peak-response samples were available, so repertoires were characterized only after the peak T cell response. Vaccine-associated CD4 TCRs spanned the whole spike protein, with dominant responses in regions 160-218 and 743-854. Epitopes outside the regions mutated in the B.1.351 and B.1.1.7 variants were reportedly recognized by nearly half of the unique spike-specific TCRs. In the small 56-69-year group, the increase in depth fell short of significance, most likely because of low power.

The CDR3 regions of human TCRbeta chains were analyzed by immunosequencing. In the paper's pipeline: Repertoire TCRs were checked for matches against a reference library of SARS-CoV-2-specific TCRs that had been generated using the MIRA antigen-specificity platform. Breadth was defined as the fraction of unique TCRs that were SARS-CoV-2-associated. Depth was defined as the fraction of total T cells that were SARS-CoV-2-associated. Each spike-specific TCR was assigned to its reactive spike region and to a CD4 or CD8 class using the MIRA data. Log10-transformed breadth and depth values were compared by one-way ANOVA with Sidak's multiple comparisons tests. TCRdb mirrors the immuneACCESS table, restricted to in-frame sequences. Some clones are absent from its copies; in checked studies, under half trace to an unresolved V gene, and the reason for the others is unknown. V, J and clone size were drawn from that table, and D and trimming were deduced from the DNA. Counted in this sample were approximately 140,000 clones; around 94% of them appeared once. The top ten clones comprise about 1.3% of the sample.

The germline V gene yields SGHRS for CDR1 and YFSETQ for CDR2. At the junction V is shortened by 0 bases and J by 3 bases, with 19 bases in between. Inclusive of the bounding cysteine and phenylalanine, the CDR3 is 18 residues long. The read is trimmed to its CDR3 DNA, 54 bases read in frame from base 1. Recombination linked TRBV5-1 to TRBJ2-1; a weak D assignment points to TRBD2 (6 bases agree). This sequence originates from an adult in good health. Sequencing used peripheral blood, obtained on day 0 of AZD1222 vaccination. The CDR3 protein sequence reads: CASSLGGVNTADYNEQFF. In nucleotide form, the sequence is TGCGCCAGCAGCTTGGGGGGGGTGAATACCGCCGACTACAATGAGCAGTTCTTC.